The 28 T cell receptor beta chains in this list originate from one sample, sequenced in a study of molecular identifiers for immune sequencing clone quantification. Using its own MiXCR run on the PCR reads, TCRdb lists one record per CDR3 protein. This table has approximately 630,000 distinct CDR3 sequences, 25% appearing once. Sequencing was performed on naive CD8+ T cells from blood, with Jurkat cell RNA spiked in. Documented subset: FACS-sorted CD8+CD4-CCR7+CD45RA+ naive T cells. All receptors come from a human donor in good health. Some libraries in this study had Jurkat cell RNA spiked in.

With regard to this clonotype: This may be a read error: a much more frequent sequence differs by one nucleotide. V gene TRBV15 combines with J gene TRBJ2-3; 8 positions agree with TRBD2. V lost 3 bases, J lost 5 bases, and 13 bases stayed unmatched. The CDR3 is 17 residues long. Looked up from germline, CDR1 is LNHNV and CDR2 is YYDKDF (reference sequence). CDR3 amino acids: CATSSPLAAPEVDTQYF. CDR3 bases: TGTGCCACCAGCAGCCCACTAGCGGCGCCAGAGGTAGATACGCAGTATTTT. The variable domain in full, with the rest retrieved from reference TRBV15 and TRBJ2-3, is DAMVIQNPRYQVTQFGKPVTLSCSQTLNHNVMYWYQQKSSQAPKLLFHYYDKDFNNEADTPDNFQSRRPNTSFCFLDIRSPGLGDTAMYLCATSSPLAAPEVDTQYFGPGTRLTVL.

A single count supports this clonotype. The genes are TRBV14 and TRBJ1-1; no clear D gene. CDR3 length: 16 residues. V gave up 5 bases and J gave up 3 bases, with 19 bases separating them. Looked up from germline, CDR1 is SGHDN and CDR2 is FVKESK. The CDR3 loop is CASSSSVAVLYTEAFF. CDR3 bases: TGTGCCAGCAGCTCCTCGGTTGCAGTTCTCTACACTGAAGCTTTCTTT.

The rearrangement links TRBV7-9 to TRBJ2-5; 7 nucleotides agree with TRBD2. CDR1 is SEHNR and CDR2 is FQNEAQ in the germline V gene (reference sequence). The CDR3 is 18 residues long. Trimming cost V 0 bases and J 4 bases; bases outside gene matches: 14. CDR3 DNA: TGTGCCAGCAGCTTAGCGCGGGGGTACAGAAGGGAGGCAGAGACCCAGTACTTC. It specifies CASSLARGYRREAETQYF.

This chain links TRBV19 with TRBJ2-1, with D perhaps matching TRBD1 (6 bases). V was trimmed by 4 bases and J by 5 bases, leaving 12 bases between them. Germline-derived CDR1 and CDR2 are LNHDA and SQIVND (reference sequence). This CDR3 contains 14 residues. The CDR3 loop reads CASSKEGQNNEQFF. In DNA form, the CDR3 reads TGTGCCAGTAGTAAAGAAGGACAGAACAATGAGCAGTTCTTC.

This clonotype appeared many times. This chain connects TRBV2 to TRBJ2-3; tentatively, D is TRBD1 (6 bases). With 6 bases removed from V and 2 bases from J, the gap between germline ends came to 12 bases. There are 14 residues in the CDR3. Germline V lookup: CDR1 SNHLY, CDR2 FYNNEI. The DNA of the CDR3 is TGTGCCAGCAGGCGGCAGGGGACCACAGATACGCAGTATTTT. It codes for CASRRQGTTDTQYF.

The chain is built from TRBV4-2 and TRBJ2-2, with 7 bases matching TRBD2. Germline V lookup: CDR1 LGHNA, CDR2 YNFKEQ. The CDR3 covers 14 residues. The V gene end was trimmed by 1 base and the J gene end by 8 bases; junction bases not matched to a gene: 4. The CDR3 sequence is CASSQGAGQGELFF. The CDR3 DNA follows: TGTGCCAGCAGCCAAGGAGCGGGGCAGGGGGAGCTGTTTTTT.

As concerns this clonotype: This may be a read error, as it is one base from a much larger clone. This chain joins TRBV5-3 and TRBJ2-3; D uncertain. TRBV5-3 is given ORF status, its function remaining uncertain. CDR3 size: 13 residues. The CDR3 sequence is CASSLAKADTQYF. CDR3 DNA: TGTGCCAGCAGCTTGGCCAAGGCAGATACGCAGTATTTT.

This clonotype was detected many times. The rearrangement links TRBV7-6 to TRBJ1-4, with D uncertain. The V end lost 5 bases, the J end lost 4 bases, and 17 bases lay between the germline ends. Germline V gene data show CDR1 as SGHVS and CDR2 as FNYEAQ. The CDR3 has 16 amino acids. CDR3 in amino acids: CASSLLVPEINEKLFF. CDR3 bases: TGTGCCAGCAGCCTACTCGTCCCAGAAATTAATGAAAAACTGTTTTTT.

Of note for this clonotype: A much larger clone lies one base from this, so it may be a read error. The rearrangement uses TRBV4-3 and TRBJ2-5, with a weak D call TRBD2 (5 bases). Germline CDR1 reads LGHNA; CDR2 reads YSLEER. The V gene lost 1 base and the J gene lost 1 base, with 7 bases spanning the gap. The CDR3 contains 14 residues. The CDR3 region is CASSQGEGQETQYF. The CDR3 region has the DNA TGCGCCAGCAGCCAAGGTGAGGGCCAAGAGACCCAGTACTTC.

This clonotype has a handful of counts. The V gene is TRBV5-6, the J gene TRBJ2-7, with 7 bases matching TRBD2. CDR1 SGHDT and CDR2 YYEEEE come from the germline V gene. This CDR3 is 14 amino acids long. V was clipped by 4 bases and J by 2 bases; unmatched bases: 6. The CDR3 sequence: CASSGRAGTYEQYF. The CDR3 region has the DNA TGTGCCAGCAGCGGGAGGGCTGGGACCTACGAGCAGTACTTC. The entire variable domain, with the rest obtained from reference TRBV5-6 and TRBJ2-7, is as follows: DAGVTQSPTHLIKTRGQQVTLRCSPKSGHDTVSWYQQALGQGPQFIFQYYEEEERQRGNFPDRFSGHQFPNYSSELNVNALLLGDSALYLCASSGRAGTYEQYFGPGTRLTVT.

This clonotype was seen a handful of times. The chain uses TRBV2 and TRBJ2-5, with D unclear. The CDR3 loop spans 14 amino acids. Trimming took 3 bases from V and 8 from J, leaving 16 bases between them. Germline CDR1 reads SNHLY; CDR2 reads FYNNEI. CDR3 DNA: TGTGCCAGCAGTGAGTGGTCCAAACTTAACACCCAGTACTTC. Translating it yields CASSEWSKLNTQYF.

The chain employs TRBV21-1 and TRBJ2-4. TRBV21-1 constitutes a pseudogene. The CDR3 spans 17 residues. The CDR3 is CASNRPRTFLAKNIQYF. The CDR3 DNA is TGTGCCAGCAACAGGCCTAGAACCTTTTTAGCCAAAAACATTCAGTACTTC.

J is TRBJ2-7 and V is TRBV19, with 7 nucleotides matching TRBD1. V lost 1 base to trimming and J lost 3 bases; unmatched junction nucleotides: 6. The CDR3 covers 15 residues. CDR1 and CDR2 from the germline V gene are LNHDA and SQIVND (reference sequence). The CDR3 loop is CASSIGTGDYYEQYF. The CDR3 region has the DNA TGTGCCAGTAGTATAGGGACAGGCGACTACTACGAGCAGTACTTC. The full variable domain, in which reference TRBV19 and TRBJ2-7 provide the parts outside the CDR3, is DGGITQSPKYLFRKEGQNVTLSCEQNLNHDAMYWYRQDPGQGLRLIYYSQIVNDFQKGDIAEGYSVSREKKESFPLTVTSAQKNPTAFYLCASSIGTGDYYEQYFGPGTRLTVT.

In its sample, this clonotype was seen a few times. The chain couples TRBV29-1 to TRBJ2-2; D may correspond to TRBD1 or TRBD2 (6 bases each). This CDR3 has 15 residues. Trimming took 2 bases from V and 3 from J, leaving 13 bases between them. Germline CDR1 reads SQVTM; CDR2 reads ANQGSEA. CDR3 bases: TGCAGCGTTGAACATCCCGGGGGCGACACCGGGGAGCTGTTTTTT. This encodes CSVEHPGGDTGELFF.

This clonotype was counted ten times or more. This rearrangement joins TRBV2 to TRBJ2-3; 9 bases are a match to TRBD1. CDR1 is SNHLY, CDR2 FYNNEI, per germline. Trimming cost V 6 bases and J 4 bases; bases outside gene matches: 5. The CDR3 has 14 amino acids. The CDR3 spells CASRTGQGSDTQYF. The CDR3 DNA follows: TGTGCCAGCAGGACGGGACAGGGCTCAGATACGCAGTATTTT.

This clonotype occurred many times. The V gene is TRBV4-3, the J gene TRBJ1-1; tentative D call: TRBD1 (6 bases). Trimming removed 7 bases from V and 3 bases from J, with 27 bases in between. Germline lookup yields CDR1 LGHNA and CDR2 YSLEER. The CDR3 is 18 residues long. CDR3 nucleotides: TGCGCCAGCAAACTGGTCGGGGGCGCAGGATTGGGGCACACTGAAGCTTTCTTT. Its protein product is CASKLVGGAGLGHTEAFF.

This clonotype has only one observation. This sequence joins TRBV12-3 or TRBV12-4 and TRBJ2-6; D might be TRBD2 (6 bases). The CDR3 totals 20 residues. The germline V and J ends were trimmed by 3 bases and 1 base, with 22 bases remaining between them. The CDR3 DNA is TGTGCCAGCAGTTTCGTCCCAACGGGGGTCGCGGGTTCTGGGGCCAACGTCCTGACTTTC. It specifies CASSFVPTGVAGSGANVLTF.

This clonotype was detected a few times. The chain links TRBV4-3 to TRBJ1-1; D is unresolved. This CDR3 is 15 amino acids long. CDR1 is LGHNA, CDR2 YSLEER, per germline. V lost 0 bases, J lost 5 bases, and 13 bases lay in between. The CDR3 DNA is TGCGCCAGCAGCCAAGATCGATCGGGGTTGACTGAAGCTTTCTTT. It codes for CASSQDRSGLTEAFF.

The sample holds many counts of this clonotype. The chain recombines TRBV11-2 with TRBJ2-3; no clear D. The germline V gene has CDR1 SGHAT and CDR2 FQNNGV. The germline V and J ends were trimmed by 5 bases and 5 bases, with 17 bases remaining between them. The CDR3 is made up of 15 amino acids. CDR3 residues: CASSPRLGIEDTQYF. The CDR3 DNA is TGTGCCAGCAGCCCCCGACTGGGAATTGAAGATACGCAGTATTTT.

The CDR3 nucleotides read TGCAGTGCTACCCCGGTTTCGGGAGACTACAATGAGCAGTACTTC. It encodes CSATPVSGDYNEQYF. The chain uses TRBV20-1 and TRBJ2-1, with D possibly being TRBD2 (6 bases). Near its end, the DNA agrees better with TRBJ2-7, so the J call may be wrong. There are 15 residues in the CDR3. The V gene's germline CDR1 is DFQATT and CDR2 SNEGSKA (reference sequence).

This clonotype occurred many times. J is TRBJ1-5 and V is TRBV4-2, with D possibly matching TRBD1 (6 bases). CDR3 size: 16 residues. Germline V gene sequence: CDR1 LGHNA, CDR2 YNFKEQ. Trimming removed 4 bases at V and 3 bases at J, with 16 bases between. The DNA of the CDR3 is TGTGCCAGCAGCCCCCGGACAGATCGGGACAATCAGCCCCAGCATTTT. Amino acids: CASSPRTDRDNQPQHF.

As DNA, the CDR3 is TGTGCCACCAGCAGAGATTTGGGACAGGGGATGGGAAACATTCAGTACTTC. Encoded protein: CATSRDLGQGMGNIQYF. The chain joins TRBV15 to TRBJ2-4, with 10 bases fitting TRBD1. This CDR3 is 17 amino acids long. With V trimmed by 0 bases and J by 6 bases, 8 bases remained unmatched. CDR1 LNHNV and CDR2 YYDKDF come from the germline V gene (reference sequence).

This clonotype was counted a few times. The chain carries TRBV6-5 and TRBJ2-7; no clear D gene. Trimming shortened V by 6 bases and J by 5 bases, and 14 bases separated the two germline ends. Germline V gene lookup returns CDR1 MNHEY and CDR2 SVGAGI. The CDR3 covers 13 residues. The CDR3 is CASSYIGLHEQYF. The DNA for the CDR3 is TGTGCCAGCAGCTATATAGGGCTCCACGAGCAGTACTTC.

This clonotype has at least ten counts. The chain joins TRBV27 to TRBJ2-3; no clear D. Trimming pared 6 bases from V and 6 bases from J, leaving 10 bases between. The germline gives CDR1 MNHEY, CDR2 SMNVEV (reference sequence). This CDR3 spans 12 amino acids. The CDR3, as DNA: TGTGCCAGCAGGGGAATGAGGGATACGCAGTATTTT. Its protein product is CASRGMRDTQYF.

This clonotype was counted a few times. J is TRBJ2-1 and V is TRBV4-3, with 7 bases matching TRBD1. This CDR3 contains 15 residues. Germline CDR1 is LGHNA and CDR2 is YSLEER. V shed 3 bases, J shed 8 bases, and the junction held 10 bases outside the gene matches. In DNA, the CDR3 is TGCGCCAGCAGCCAGGGACAGATCGCCTGGGATGAGCAGTTCTTC. This gives the protein CASSQGQIAWDEQFF.

This clonotype was counted ten times or more. This chain links TRBV29-1 with TRBJ2-5, with 13 bases lining up with TRBD2. The V and J ends lost 1 base and 1 base, in that order; junction bases with no gene match: 9. Germline V gene lookup returns CDR1 SQVTM and CDR2 ANQGSEA. The CDR3 covers 18 residues. The CDR3 DNA reads TGCAGCGTTGAAGCCCCGAGACTAGCGGGGGGACTCCAAGAGACCCAGTACTTC. It encodes CSVEAPRLAGGLQETQYF.

This clonotype was counted at least ten times. The rearrangement joins TRBV5-6 to TRBJ1-5; D gene ambiguous. Trimming took 1 base from V and 3 from J, leaving 5 bases between them. This CDR3 contains 13 residues. CDR1 and CDR2 from the germline V gene are SGHDT and YYEEEE. The CDR3 region is CASSLMDNQPQHF. DNA of the CDR3: TGTGCCAGCAGCTTGATGGACAATCAGCCCCAGCATTTT.

The sample holds a few counts of this clonotype. The CDR3 loop is CASSILGSTDTQYF. CDR3 nucleotide sequence: TGTGCCAGTAGTATATTGGGTAGCACAGATACGCAGTATTTT. The chain combines TRBV19 with TRBJ2-3; D gene uncertain. CDR1 and CDR2 from the germline V gene are LNHDA and SQIVND (reference sequence). V was cut by 2 bases and J by 0 bases, with 6 bases left in between. This CDR3 contains 14 residues.